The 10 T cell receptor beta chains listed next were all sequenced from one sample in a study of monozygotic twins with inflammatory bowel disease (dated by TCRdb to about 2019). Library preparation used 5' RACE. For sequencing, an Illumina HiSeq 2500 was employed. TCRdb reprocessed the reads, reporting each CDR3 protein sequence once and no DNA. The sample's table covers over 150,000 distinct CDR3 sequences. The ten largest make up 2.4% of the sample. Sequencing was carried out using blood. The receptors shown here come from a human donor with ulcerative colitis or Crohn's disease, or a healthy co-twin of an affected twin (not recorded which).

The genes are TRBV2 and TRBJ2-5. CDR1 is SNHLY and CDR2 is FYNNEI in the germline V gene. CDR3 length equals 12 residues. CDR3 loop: CASGRLQETQYF.

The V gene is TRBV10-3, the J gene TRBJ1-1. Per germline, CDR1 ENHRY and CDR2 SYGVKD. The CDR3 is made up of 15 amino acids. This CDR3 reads CAISDRQRMNTEAFF.

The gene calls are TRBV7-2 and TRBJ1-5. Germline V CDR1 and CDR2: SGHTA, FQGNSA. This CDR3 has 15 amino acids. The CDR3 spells CASSLGRHSNQPQHF.

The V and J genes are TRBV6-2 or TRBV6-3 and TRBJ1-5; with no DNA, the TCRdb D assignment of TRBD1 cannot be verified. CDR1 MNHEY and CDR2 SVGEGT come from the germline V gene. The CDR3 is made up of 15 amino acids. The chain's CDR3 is CASSSTGWGNQPQHF.

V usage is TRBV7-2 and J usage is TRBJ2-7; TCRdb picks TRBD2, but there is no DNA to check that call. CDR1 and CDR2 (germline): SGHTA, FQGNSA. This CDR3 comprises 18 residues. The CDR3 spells CASSLARLAGASYYEQYF.

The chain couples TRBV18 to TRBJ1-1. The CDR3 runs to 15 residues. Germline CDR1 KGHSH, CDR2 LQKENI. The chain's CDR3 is CASSPRGGTGTEAFF.

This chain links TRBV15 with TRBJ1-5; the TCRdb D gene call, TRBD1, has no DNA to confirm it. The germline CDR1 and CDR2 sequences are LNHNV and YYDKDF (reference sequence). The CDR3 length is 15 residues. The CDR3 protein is CATSKGQDQNQPQHF.

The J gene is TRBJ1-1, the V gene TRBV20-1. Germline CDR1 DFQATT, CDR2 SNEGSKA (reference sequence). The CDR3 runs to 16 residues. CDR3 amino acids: CSARDLGQLESTEAFF.

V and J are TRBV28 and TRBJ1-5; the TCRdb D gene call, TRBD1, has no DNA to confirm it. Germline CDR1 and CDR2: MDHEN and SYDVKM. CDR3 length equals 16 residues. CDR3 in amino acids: CASSFRTAYSNQPQHF.

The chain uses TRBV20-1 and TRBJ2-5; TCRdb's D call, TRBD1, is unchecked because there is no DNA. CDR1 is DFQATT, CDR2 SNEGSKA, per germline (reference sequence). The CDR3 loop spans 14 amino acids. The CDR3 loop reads CSASRDRGQETQYF.